Following are 5 T cell receptor beta chains from one sample sequenced in a study of blood T cell repertoires in COVID-19. Assay: immunoSEQ multiplex PCR; the TCRdb copy retains only in-frame clones and omits some. The sample has about 73,000 clones; 65% to 85% are singletons. The sample taken for sequencing was peripheral blood. The receptors stem from a woman aged 55-70 years with acute or convalescent COVID-19.

The chain links TRBV7-9 to TRBJ1-3, with D unclear. The CDR3 sequence is 13 residues long. Trimming left V 2 bases short and J 1 base short, with 3 bases between. Germline assignment: CDR1 SEHNR and CDR2 FQNEAQ (reference sequence). The DNA of the CDR3 is TGTGCCAGCAGCTTATCGTCTGGAAACACCATATATTTT. It specifies CASSLSSGNTIYF.

The chain couples TRBV6-1 to TRBJ1-2; tentatively, D is TRBD1 (5 bases). V was clipped by 2 bases and J by 3 bases, with 10 bases between them. The CDR3 totals 14 residues. Germline V gene lookup returns CDR1 MNHNS and CDR2 SASEGT. The CDR3 loop is CASSERGGYYGYTF. The CDR3 DNA reads as TGTGCCAGCAGTGAAAGGGGAGGGTACTATGGCTACACCTTC.

This chain connects TRBV12-3 or TRBV12-4 to TRBJ2-7; D ambiguous. The CDR3 contains 12 residues. The V end was cut by 3 bases, the J end by 5 bases, with 8 bases between. CDR3 nucleotides: TGTGCCAGCAGTTTCCGACGGGACGAGCAGTACTTC. It encodes CASSFRRDEQYF.

This chain uses TRBV20-1 with TRBJ1-1; D perhaps matches TRBD1 (6 bases). The CDR3 sequence is 17 residues long. Trimming took off 3 bases at V and 3 bases at J, with 23 bases between the two ends. CDR1 and CDR2 from the germline V gene are DFQATT and SNEGSKA (reference sequence). CDR3 amino acids: CSASGFVDRRLDTEAFF. DNA of the CDR3: TGCAGTGCTAGTGGTTTTGTAGACAGGAGACTTGACACTGAAGCTTTCTTT.

The V call is TRBV4-1, the J call TRBJ1-5; D is possibly TRBD1 (6 bases). There are 15 residues in the CDR3. Trimming removed 1 base from V and 4 bases from J, with 11 bases in between. From germline, CDR1 is MGHRA and CDR2 YSYEKL. CDR3 sequence (DNA): TGCGCCAGCAGCCAAGGGCCTCAGGGGAATCAGCCCCAGCATTTT. Encoded protein: CASSQGPQGNQPQHF.